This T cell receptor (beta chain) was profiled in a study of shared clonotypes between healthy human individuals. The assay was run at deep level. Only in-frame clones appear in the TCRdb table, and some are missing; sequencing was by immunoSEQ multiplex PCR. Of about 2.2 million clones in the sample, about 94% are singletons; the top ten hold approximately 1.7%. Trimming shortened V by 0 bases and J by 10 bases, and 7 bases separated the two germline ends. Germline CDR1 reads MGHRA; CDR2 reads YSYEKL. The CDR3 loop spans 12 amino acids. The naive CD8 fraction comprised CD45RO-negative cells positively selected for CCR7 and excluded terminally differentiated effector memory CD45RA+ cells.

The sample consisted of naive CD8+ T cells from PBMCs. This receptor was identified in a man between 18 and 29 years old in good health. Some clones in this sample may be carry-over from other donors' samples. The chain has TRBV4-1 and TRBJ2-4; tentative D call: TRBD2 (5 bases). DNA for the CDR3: TGCGCCAGCAGCCAAGATAGGAGGATTCAGTACTTC. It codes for CASSQDRRIQYF.